This TCR beta chain emerged from a study of CD8+ T cells in alopecia areata. It was from alopecia areata patients that lesional scalp punch biopsies and peripheral blood were collected. CDR1 is SGHAT and CDR2 is FQNNGV in the germline V gene. CDR3 length: 17 amino acids. V trimming: 4 bases; J trimming: 3 bases; junction bases outside the gene matches: 12. Isolated RNA was reverse transcribed into cDNA used as the sequencing template. Generated by immunoSEQ multiplex PCR, the TCRdb table keeps only in-frame clones and is missing some. Of more than 150,000 clones listed, over 50% are singletons. The sequence was obtained from a human donor with alopecia areata. The genes are TRBV11-2 and TRBJ2-3; 8 bases align to TRBD1. The specimen comprised CD4+ T cells sorted from blood, sampled at week 0. In DNA form, the CDR3 reads TGTGCCAGCAGCTCCATCCGACAGGGGTCGAGGACAGATACGCAGTATTTT. This sequence encodes CASSSIRQGSRTDTQYF. Complete variable domain (other parts from reference TRBV11-2 and TRBJ2-3): EAGVAQSPRYKIIEKRQSVAFWCNPISGHATLYWYQQILGQGPKLLIQFQNNGVVDDSQLPKDRFSAERLKGVDSTLKIQPAKLEDSAVYLCASSSIRQGSRTDTQYFGPGTRLTVL.